The clone carrying this T cell receptor (beta chain) was seen a few times. Its specificity is unknown. Germline V gene sequence: CDR1 GTSNPN, CDR2 SVGIG (reference sequence). Losses at the gene ends were 3 bases for V and 3 bases for J; bases not matched to a gene: 7. The CDR3 totals 14 residues. These data belong to a study of blood T cells in healthy people across ages. Study results and limitations: Age advanced and TCR beta diversity per million T cells fell, roughly linearly. A greater number of naive CD4+ cells and higher diversity distinguished long-lived donors from aged donors. Lack of knowledge of donor CMV status possibly confounded expanded clonotype changes.

PCR was performed a second time for 7 to 11 cycles using a sample-barcoded 5' primer and a J-beta primer mix. One entry per CDR3 protein, called by TCRdb with MiXCR from the 5' RACE reads. The sample contains around 670,000 distinct CDR3 sequences, about 30% of which appear only once. The donors, aged about 6 to 100, were healthy Caucasians from Russia. The chain carries TRBV30 and TRBJ1-2; 7 nucleotides agree with TRBD1. The TCR comes from a woman of 80 years or more in good health. What was sequenced was blood. The CDR3 DNA reads TGTGCCTGGAGCCCTTTACAGGGGTACTATGGCTACACCTTC. Its translation: CAWSPLQGYYGYTF.